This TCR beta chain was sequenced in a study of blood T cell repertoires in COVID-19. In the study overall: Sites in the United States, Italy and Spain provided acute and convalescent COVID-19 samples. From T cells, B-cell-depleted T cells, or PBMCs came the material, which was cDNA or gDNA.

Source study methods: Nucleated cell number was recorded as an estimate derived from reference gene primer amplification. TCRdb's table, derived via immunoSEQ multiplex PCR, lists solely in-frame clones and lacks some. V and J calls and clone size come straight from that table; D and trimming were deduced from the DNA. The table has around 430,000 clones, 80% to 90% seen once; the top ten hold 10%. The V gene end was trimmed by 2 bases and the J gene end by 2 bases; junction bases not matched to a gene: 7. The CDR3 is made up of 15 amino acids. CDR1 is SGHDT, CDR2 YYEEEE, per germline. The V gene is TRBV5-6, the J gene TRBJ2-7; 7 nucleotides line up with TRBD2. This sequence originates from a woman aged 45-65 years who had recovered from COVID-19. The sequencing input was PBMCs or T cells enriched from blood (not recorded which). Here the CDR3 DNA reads TGTGCCAGCAGCTTAAGCGGGACCGTCACCTACGAGCAGTACTTC. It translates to CASSLSGTVTYEQYF.